This is a list of T cell receptor beta chains from one sample in a study of beta chain features in type 1 diabetes. Profiling relied on immunoSEQ multiplex PCR, and the TCRdb table lists in-frame clones only, not all of them. The sample consists of over 500,000 clones, about 14% of them appearing once. The sample taken for sequencing was naive CD4+ T cells from blood. These receptors originate from a man aged 18 to 35 in good health. CDR3s include the opening cysteine and the closing phenylalanine or tryptophan. The D gene is left open where the match is weak. Some rows mark clone size as missing; the rest say once, few, many or name a class of expanded clone.

v_call,d_call,clone_size,j_call,cdr3_nt,cdr3_aa
TRBV4-1,.,.,TRBJ1-2,TGCGCCAGCAGCCAAGCGACAGGTGATGGCTACACCTTC,CASSQATGDGYTF
TRBV6-5,.,.,TRBJ2-1,TGTGCCAGCAGTTACGGAGACGGCCCCAACAATGAGCAGTTCTTC,CASSYGDGPNNEQFF
TRBV28,.,few,TRBJ2-3,TGTGCCAGCAGTTTAGGGGTATCTGGCGTCACAGATACGCAGTATTTT,CASSLGVSGVTDTQYF
TRBV7-2,.,few,TRBJ2-2,TGTGCCAGCAGCCCCGGGATCGCGAACACCGGGGAGCTGTTTTTT,CASSPGIANTGELFF
TRBV19,TRBD2,.,TRBJ2-1,TGTGCCAGTTCTGGCGGGACAGGGGGACTAGCGGGAGGTCGCAATGAGCAGTTCTTC,CASSGGTGGLAGGRNEQFF
TRBV15,TRBD1,few,TRBJ1-1,TGTGCCACCAGCAGAGCAAAAAACCGGGACAGGGAACTTATGAACACTGAAGCTTTCTTT,CATSRAKNRDRELMNTEAFF
TRBV7-9,TRBD2,.,TRBJ2-7,TGTGCCAGCAGCTCCTGGGGGGGTTCTGTCGAGCAGTACTTC,CASSSWGGSVEQYF
TRBV5-1,.,.,TRBJ2-7,TGCGCCAGCAGCCTGGACAGTTTCGACGAGCAGTACTTC,CASSLDSFDEQYF
TRBV6-1,.,few,TRBJ1-5,TGTGCCAGCAGTGCGTCCGGGACTCACAATCAGCCCCAGCATTTT,CASSASGTHNQPQHF
TRBV5-1,.,.,TRBJ1-5,TGCGCCAGCAGCTTGGACGGACCCTATAGCAATCAGCCCCAGCATTTT,CASSLDGPYSNQPQHF
TRBV19,TRBD1,.,TRBJ1-2,TGTGCCAGTAGTACGACAGGGTTTGGCTACACCTTC,CASSTTGFGYTF
TRBV11-2,.,.,TRBJ1-2,TGTGCCAGCAGCCCCGCCCGGGGGTCCACCTATGGCTACACCTTC,CASSPARGSTYGYTF
TRBV11-2,TRBD1,.,TRBJ2-1,TGTGCCAGCAGCTTCCCGGGACAGCCCCTCAATGAGCAGTTCTTC,CASSFPGQPLNEQFF
TRBV7-2,TRBD2,few,TRBJ2-1,TGTGCCAGCTGTACTAGCGGGGGGGTATACAATGAGCAGTTCTTC,CASCTSGGVYNEQFF
TRBV5-4,.,few,TRBJ2-3,TGTGCCAGCAGCTTGGCCCGGGTTCTAAGCACAGATACGCAGTATTTT,CASSLARVLSTDTQYF
TRBV5-1,TRBD1,.,TRBJ1-1,TGCGCCAGCAGCTTGGGGGGACAGGAGAACACTGAAGCTTTCTTT,CASSLGGQENTEAFF
TRBV2,.,few,TRBJ2-3,TGTGCCAGCAGGAGGCGACTAACCACAGATACGCAGTATTTT,CASRRRLTTDTQYF
TRBV7-9,.,few,TRBJ1-2,TGTGCCAGCAGCCGCAGTGGGTCTAACTATGGCTACACCTTC,CASSRSGSNYGYTF
TRBV14,.,few,TRBJ1-1,TGTGCCAGCAGGGGGGCTTTGAACACTGAAGCTTTCTTT,CASRGALNTEAFF
TRBV9,TRBD2,few,TRBJ2-3,TGTGCCAGCAGCGTAGGGACTAGGTCAGATACGCAGTATTTT,CASSVGTRSDTQYF
TRBV7-8,TRBD1,.,TRBJ2-7,TGTGCCAGCAGCCCACAGGGGGCTTACTACGAGCAGTACTTC,CASSPQGAYYEQYF
TRBV9,.,.,TRBJ1-2,TGTGCCAGCAGCGTAGACAGGGCTGGCTACACCTTC,CASSVDRAGYTF
TRBV4-1,.,few,TRBJ2-7,TGCGCCAGCAGCCAAGTCGCGAGAACTCCCTACGAGCAGTACTTC,CASSQVARTPYEQYF
TRBV2,.,.,TRBJ2-7,TGTGCCAGCAGGGGCCAACTAGGGTACTACGAGCAGTACTTC,CASRGQLGYYEQYF
TRBV29-1,TRBD1,few,TRBJ2-7,TGCAGCTACCAGGGACAGGCCTACGAGCAGTACTTC,CSYQGQAYEQYF
TRBV19,.,.,TRBJ2-7,TGTGCCAGTAGTATCGGGGTCGAGGGAGAGCAGTACTTC,CASSIGVEGEQYF
TRBV29-1,.,.,TRBJ1-2,TGCAGCGTTGAGGGAGGGTTTAGAGATGGCTACACCTTC,CSVEGGFRDGYTF
TRBV4-1,TRBD2,few,TRBJ2-1,TGCGCCAGCAGCCAAGAAGGCGGGCGGGGGTACAATGAGCAGTTCTTC,CASSQEGGRGYNEQFF
TRBV11-1,.,few,TRBJ2-7,TGTGCCAGCAGCTTAGTCGGGGGCCGCCACGAGCAGTACTTC,CASSLVGGRHEQYF